This record covers a single T cell receptor beta chain. Its target is not known. Looked up from germline, CDR1 is SGHRS and CDR2 is YFSETQ. This CDR3 comprises 15 residues. Trimming took 3 bases from V and 5 from J; bases not matched to a gene: 5. The source of the sample is a study of T cell responses to AZD1222 COVID-19 vaccine. Findings and caveats of the study: The donor group comprised mostly white British people and more females; the analysis possibly underestimated clonal diversity. Repertoire sampling happened only post peak T cell response.

Clones were sequenced by immunoSEQ multiplex PCR, and TCRdb holds only the in-frame ones, with some missing. The sample carries some 180,000 clones, roughly 91% recorded once. The sequencing used peripheral blood, collected 28 days after the second dose of the MenACWY control vaccine. The source is an adult who received the MenACWY meningococcal vaccine as a control. J is TRBJ1-4 and V is TRBV5-1; 9 bases are shared with TRBD1. The CDR3 DNA reads TGCGCCAGCAGCTCATCGGGACAGGGAAATGAAAAACTGTTTTTT. This sequence encodes CASSSSGQGNEKLFF.